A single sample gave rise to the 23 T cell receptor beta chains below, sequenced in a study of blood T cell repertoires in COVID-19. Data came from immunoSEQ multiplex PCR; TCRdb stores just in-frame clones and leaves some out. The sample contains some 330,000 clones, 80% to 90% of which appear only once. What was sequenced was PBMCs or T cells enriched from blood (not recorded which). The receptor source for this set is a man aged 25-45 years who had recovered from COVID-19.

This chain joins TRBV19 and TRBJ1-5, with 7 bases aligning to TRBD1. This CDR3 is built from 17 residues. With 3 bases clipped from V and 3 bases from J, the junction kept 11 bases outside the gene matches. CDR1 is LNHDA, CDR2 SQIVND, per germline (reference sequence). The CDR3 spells CASSMPIWDRSNQPQHF. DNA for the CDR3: TGTGCCAGTAGTATGCCTATATGGGACAGATCCAATCAGCCCCAGCATTTT.

The CDR3 nucleotides are TGTGCCAGCAGCGCAACATACAGGGGAGGGAACACTGAAGCTTTCTTT. It encodes CASSATYRGGNTEAFF. The V and J genes are TRBV5-5 and TRBJ1-1; 7 nucleotides agree with TRBD1. This CDR3 region has 16 residues. With V trimmed by 4 bases and J by 1 base, 10 bases remained unmatched. Germline values: CDR1 SGHKS, CDR2 YYEKEE (reference sequence).

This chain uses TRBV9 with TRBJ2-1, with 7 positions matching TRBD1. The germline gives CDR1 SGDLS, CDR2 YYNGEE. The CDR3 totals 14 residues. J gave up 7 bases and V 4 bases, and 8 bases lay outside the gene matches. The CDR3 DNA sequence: TGTGCCAGCAGCCTCCGACAGGGTTATAATGAGCAGTTCTTC. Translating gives CASSLRQGYNEQFF.

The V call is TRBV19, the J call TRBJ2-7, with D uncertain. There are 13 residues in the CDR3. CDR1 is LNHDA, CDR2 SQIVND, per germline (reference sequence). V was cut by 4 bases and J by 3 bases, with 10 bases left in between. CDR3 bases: TGTGCCAGTAGTACCCCCCGTCGCTACGAGCAGTACTTC. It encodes CASSTPRRYEQYF.

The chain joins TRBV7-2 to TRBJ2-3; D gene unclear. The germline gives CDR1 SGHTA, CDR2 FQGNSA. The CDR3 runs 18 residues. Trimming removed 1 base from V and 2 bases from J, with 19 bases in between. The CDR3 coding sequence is TGTGCCAGCAGCTTAGTCGGCAGGCTATCGTCTTTCACAGATACGCAGTATTTT. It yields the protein CASSLVGRLSSFTDTQYF.

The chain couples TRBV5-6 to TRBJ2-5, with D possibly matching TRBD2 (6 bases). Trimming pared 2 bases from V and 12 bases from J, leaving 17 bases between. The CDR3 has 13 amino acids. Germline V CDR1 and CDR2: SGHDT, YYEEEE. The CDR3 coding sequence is TGTGCCAGCAGCTTTGGCCTCAGCGGGCAGGAGTACTTC. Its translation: CASSFGLSGQEYF.

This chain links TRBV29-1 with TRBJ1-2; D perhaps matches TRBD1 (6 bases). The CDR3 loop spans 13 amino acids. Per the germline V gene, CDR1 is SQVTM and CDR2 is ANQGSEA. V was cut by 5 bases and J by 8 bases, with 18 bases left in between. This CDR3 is CSVKQTGGEGYTF. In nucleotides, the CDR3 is TGCAGCGTTAAACAGACAGGAGGAGAGGGCTACACCTTC.

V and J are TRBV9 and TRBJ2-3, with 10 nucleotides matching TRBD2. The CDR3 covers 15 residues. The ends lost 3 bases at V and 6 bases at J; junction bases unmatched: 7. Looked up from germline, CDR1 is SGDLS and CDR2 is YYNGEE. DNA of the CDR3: TGTGCCAGCAGCGCGAGCGGGGGGGCCAGGGATACGCAGTATTTT. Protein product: CASSASGGARDTQYF.

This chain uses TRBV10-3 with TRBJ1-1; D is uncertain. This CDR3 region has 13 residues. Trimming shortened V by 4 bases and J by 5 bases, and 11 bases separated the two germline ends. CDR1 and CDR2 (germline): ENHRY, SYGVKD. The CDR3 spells CAISGLGNTEAFF. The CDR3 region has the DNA TGTGCCATCAGTGGCCTCGGTAATACTGAAGCTTTCTTT.

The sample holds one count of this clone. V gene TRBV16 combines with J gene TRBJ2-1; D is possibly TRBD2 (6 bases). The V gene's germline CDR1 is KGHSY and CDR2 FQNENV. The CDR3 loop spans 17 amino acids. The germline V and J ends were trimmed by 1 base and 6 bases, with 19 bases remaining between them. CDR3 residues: CASSQYLAGPTGNEQFF. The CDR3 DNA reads TGTGCCAGCAGCCAATATCTGGCGGGGCCAACGGGCAATGAGCAGTTCTTC.

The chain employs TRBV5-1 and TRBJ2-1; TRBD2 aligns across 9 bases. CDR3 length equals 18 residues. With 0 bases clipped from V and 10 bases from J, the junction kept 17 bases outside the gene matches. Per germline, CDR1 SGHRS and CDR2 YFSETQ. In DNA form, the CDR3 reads TGCGCCAGCAGCTTGGCCATCCCAGGACTAGCGTCGAAAATGGAGCAGTTCTTC. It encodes CASSLAIPGLASKMEQFF.

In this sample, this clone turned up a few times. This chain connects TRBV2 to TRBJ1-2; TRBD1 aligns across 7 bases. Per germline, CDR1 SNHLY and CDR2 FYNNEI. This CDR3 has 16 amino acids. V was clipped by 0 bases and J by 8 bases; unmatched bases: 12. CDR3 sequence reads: CASSEALGQVGEGYTF. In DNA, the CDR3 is TGTGCCAGCAGTGAAGCGCTTGGACAGGTGGGAGAAGGCTACACCTTC. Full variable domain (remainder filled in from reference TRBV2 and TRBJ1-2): EPEVTQTPSHQVTQMGQEVILRCVPISNHLYFYWYRQILGQKVEFLVSFYNNEISEKSEIFDDQFSVERPDGSNFTLKIRSTKLEDSAMYFCASSEALGQVGEGYTFGSGTRLTVV.

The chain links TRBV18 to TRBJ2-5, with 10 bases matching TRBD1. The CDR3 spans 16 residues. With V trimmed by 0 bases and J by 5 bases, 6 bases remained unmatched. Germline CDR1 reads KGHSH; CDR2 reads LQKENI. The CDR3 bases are TGTGCCAGCTCACCACCCGGGACAGGGGCCGGGGAGACCCAGTACTTC. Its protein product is CASSPPGTGAGETQYF.

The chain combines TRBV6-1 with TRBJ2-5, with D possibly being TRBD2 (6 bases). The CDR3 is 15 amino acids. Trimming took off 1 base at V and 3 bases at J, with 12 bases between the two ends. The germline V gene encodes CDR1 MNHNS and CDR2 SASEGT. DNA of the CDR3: TGTGCCAGCAGTGAAGTGGGGGGACGGAAAGAGACCCAGTACTTC. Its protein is CASSEVGGRKETQYF.

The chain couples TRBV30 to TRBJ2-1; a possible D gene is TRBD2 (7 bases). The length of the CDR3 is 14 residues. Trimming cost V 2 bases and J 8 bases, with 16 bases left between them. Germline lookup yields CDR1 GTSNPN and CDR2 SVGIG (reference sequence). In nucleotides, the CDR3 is TGTGCCTGGAGTTTCGGGGGGCTTCTGGATGAGCAGTTCTTC. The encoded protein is CAWSFGGLLDEQFF.

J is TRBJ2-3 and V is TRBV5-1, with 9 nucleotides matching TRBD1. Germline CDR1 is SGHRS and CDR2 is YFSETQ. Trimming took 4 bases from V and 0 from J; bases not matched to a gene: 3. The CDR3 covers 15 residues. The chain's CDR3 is CASSVGQGSTDTQYF. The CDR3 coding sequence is TGCGCCAGCAGCGTGGGACAGGGAAGCACAGATACGCAGTATTTT.

DNA for the CDR3: TGTGCCAGCAGCATAACACAGGGATGGTATCTGTTTTTT. Protein product: CASSITQGWYLFF. This chain uses TRBV28 with TRBJ1-4; maybe TRBD1 (6 bases). The germline V gene encodes CDR1 MDHEN and CDR2 SYDVKM. This CDR3 comprises 13 residues. The V end lost 6 bases, the J end lost 14 bases, and 19 bases lay between the germline ends.

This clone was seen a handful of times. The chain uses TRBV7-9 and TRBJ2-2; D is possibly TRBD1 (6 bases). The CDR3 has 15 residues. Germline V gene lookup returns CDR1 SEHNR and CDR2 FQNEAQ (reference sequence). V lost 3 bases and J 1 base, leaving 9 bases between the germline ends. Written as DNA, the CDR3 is TGTGCCAGCAGCTTTTTGGACAGGAACACCGGGGAGCTGTTTTTT. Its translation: CASSFLDRNTGELFF.

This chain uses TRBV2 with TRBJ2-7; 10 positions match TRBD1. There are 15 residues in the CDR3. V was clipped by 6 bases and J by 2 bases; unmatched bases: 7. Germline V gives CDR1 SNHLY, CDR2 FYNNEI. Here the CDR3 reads CASRVGQGLPYEQYF. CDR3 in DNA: TGTGCCAGCAGAGTGGGACAGGGGCTACCCTACGAGCAGTACTTC.

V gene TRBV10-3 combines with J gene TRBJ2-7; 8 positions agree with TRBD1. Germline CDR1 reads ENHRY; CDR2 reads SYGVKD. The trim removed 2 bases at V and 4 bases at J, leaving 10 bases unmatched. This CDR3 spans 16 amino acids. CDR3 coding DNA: TGTGCCATCAGTGAGGCGAAGCCGGACAGGGTGTACGAGCAGTACTTC. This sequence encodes CAISEAKPDRVYEQYF.

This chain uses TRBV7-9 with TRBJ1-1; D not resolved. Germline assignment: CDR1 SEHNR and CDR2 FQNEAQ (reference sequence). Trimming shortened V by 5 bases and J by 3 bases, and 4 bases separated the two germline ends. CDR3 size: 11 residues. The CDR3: CASSLDTEAFF. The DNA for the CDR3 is TGTGCCAGCAGCCTTGACACTGAAGCTTTCTTT.

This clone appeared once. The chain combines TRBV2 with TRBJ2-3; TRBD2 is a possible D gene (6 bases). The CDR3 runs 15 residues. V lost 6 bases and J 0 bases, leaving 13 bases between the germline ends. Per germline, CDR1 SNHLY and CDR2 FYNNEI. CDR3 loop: CASREGFLSTDTQYF. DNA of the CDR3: TGTGCCAGCAGGGAGGGGTTCCTTAGCACAGATACGCAGTATTTT.

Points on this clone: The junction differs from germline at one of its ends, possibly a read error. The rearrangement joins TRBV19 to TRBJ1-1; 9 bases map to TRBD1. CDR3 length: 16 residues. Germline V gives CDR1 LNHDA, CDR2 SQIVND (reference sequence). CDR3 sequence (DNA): TGTGTCAGTAGGGCCTTCATACAGGGGGCTAACACTGAGGCTTTCTTT. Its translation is CVSRAFIQGANTEAFF.